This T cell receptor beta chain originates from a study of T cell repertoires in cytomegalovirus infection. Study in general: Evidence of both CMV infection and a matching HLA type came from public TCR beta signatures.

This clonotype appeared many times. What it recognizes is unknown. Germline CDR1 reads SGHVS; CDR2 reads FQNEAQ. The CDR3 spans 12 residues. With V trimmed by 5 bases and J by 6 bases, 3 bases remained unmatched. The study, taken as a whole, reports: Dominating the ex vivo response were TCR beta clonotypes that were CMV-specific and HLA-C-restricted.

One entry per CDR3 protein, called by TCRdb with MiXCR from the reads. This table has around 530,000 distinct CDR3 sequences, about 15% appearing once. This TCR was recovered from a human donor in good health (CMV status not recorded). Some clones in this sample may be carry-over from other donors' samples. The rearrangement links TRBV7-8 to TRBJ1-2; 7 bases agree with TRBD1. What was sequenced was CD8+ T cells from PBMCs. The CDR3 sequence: CASSRDRDGYTF. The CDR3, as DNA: TGTGCCAGCAGCAGAGACAGGGATGGCTACACCTTC.